The clone carrying this TCR beta chain was picked up one time. The antigen is unknown. Other nucleotide sequences in the sample specify the same CDR3. The data belong to a study of shared clonotypes between healthy human individuals. Points from the study as a whole: Researchers found naive subsets generally carried larger estimated richness than memory subsets. Clonotype sharing across donors was expected to vary with sequencing depth.

Method: immunoSEQ multiplex PCR; TCRdb's copy keeps in-frame clones and lacks some. The sample yields about 2.3 million clones, approximately 93% seen once. Germline V gene data show CDR1 as SGHDT and CDR2 as YYEEEE. Trimming cost V 0 bases and J 0 bases, with 6 bases left between them. This CDR3 is built from 15 residues. The gene calls are TRBV5-6 and TRBJ2-2; D uncertain. The sequencing sample was made of naive CD4+ T cells from PBMCs. Subset: CD45RA+ positively selected. The clonotype was recovered from a young man in good health. Some clones in this sample may be carry-over from other donors' samples. The CDR3 sequence is CASSLVSANTGELFF. In nucleotides, the CDR3 is TGTGCCAGCAGCTTGGTGTCGGCGAACACCGGGGAGCTGTTTTTT.